A selection of T cell receptor beta chains follows, all from one sample in a study of regulatory dendritic cells for organ transplantation. Some clones are missing from TCRdb's copy, which holds only in-frame ones; the method was immunoSEQ multiplex PCR. The data hold some 29,000 clones, with 82% observed a single time. The material sequenced was naive CD4+ T cells from blood. These receptor sequences come from a human donor in good health. CDR3s leave out the opening cysteine and the closing phenylalanine or tryptophan. A D gene is named only where the DNA matches it firmly.

len	v_gene	d_gene	CDR3aa
13	TRBV2	-	ASSDGSQSQETQY
13	TRBV2	-	ASSEVSYSPTEAF
11	TRBV9	-	ASSFEQERTQY
11	TRBV29-1	TRBD1	SVLGQMNTEAF
11	TRBV6-1	-	ASRGGGDGEAF
12	TRBV5-1	TRBD1	ASSTGTTNEKLF
13	TRBV7-2	TRBD1	ASSLMTDRAHGYT
16	TRBV7-6	TRBD2	ASSFSLSQRGKNNEQF
12	TRBV11-1	-	ASTSETVGGGVF
11	TRBV11-2	-	ASSPSQGYGYT
15	TRBV19	TRBD1	ASSILGQGSWYTEAF
11	TRBV2	-	ASRDSLYQPQH
11	TRBV11-1	TRBD2	ATGRDRTETQY
13	TRBV18	TRBD1	ASSLETGGDQPQH
13	TRBV6-4	TRBD1	ASSDQGQGIRGYT
10	TRBV29-1	-	SGGQYYYEQY
12	TRBV11-2	TRBD1	ASSSGQFTGELF
11	TRBV18	TRBD1	ASSPGQGNEQY
14	TRBV5-1	TRBD1	ASSPGTGGSVTEAF
14	TRBV6-6	-	ASSYGGGSRNQPQH
12	TRBV18	-	ASSPPAGNQPQH
13	TRBV7-9	TRBD2	ASSWVAGSYNEQF
11	TRBV6-5	TRBD1	ASTPSGGTEAF
11	TRBV6-1	TRBD1	ASSEGTGDGYT
11	TRBV5-4	-	ASSFDRNTEAF
11	TRBV18	-	ASSPLTGTEAF
15	TRBV11-3	-	ASSLISSSVLQETQY
10	TRBV2	-	ASEGAGQPQH
11	TRBV19	-	ASSMDRGYEQY
9	TRBV6-4	-	ARLRTYEQY
14	TRBV5-1	-	ASSLGPPTDNLGYT
13	TRBV5-6	TRBD1	ASSFLAGGENEQY
13	TRBV7-3	TRBD1	ASSQGQGTSNEQY
13	TRBV5-1	-	ASSLEGGTTYGYT
12	TRBV5-1	TRBD1	ASSPTQGNEKLF
12	TRBV9	TRBD1	ASSVGQGGEKLF
10	TRBV7-2	-	ASSLEGVEQY
17	TRBV11-3	TRBD1	ASSLPGGTGTYGSYGYT
11	TRBV6-1	TRBD2	ASIRGDGYEQY
13	TRBV2	TRBD1	ASSEAGTGYTEAF
12	TRBV6-1	-	ASSRTSTNEKLF
13	TRBV11-2	-	ASSLNEGITGELF